Below, 8 T cell receptor beta chains from the same sample are listed, as sequenced in a study of T-cell memory formation after mild COVID-19. MiXCR, applied by TCRdb to the 5' RACE reads, yields one record per CDR3 protein. The sample holds some 130,000 distinct CDR3 sequences, 15% to 20% seen once. Sequenced: PBMCs or a T cell subset sorted from them (not recorded which). These receptors were collected from an adult woman who had mild COVID-19 (a few samples of this study predate the infection). Cell type and time point are not known.

This clonotype was observed a handful of times. V and J are TRBV9 and TRBJ1-1, with 8 bases that match TRBD1. The CDR3 runs to 18 residues. In germline, CDR1 is SGDLS, CDR2 YYNGEE. J lost 6 bases, V lost 4 bases, and 20 bases had no gene match. The CDR3 nucleotides read TGTGCCAGCAGCCCCAGAGGGGGGACAGGTATTGGTTACGCTGAAGCTTTCTTT. Translating gives CASSPRGGTGIGYAEAFF.

This clonotype has a handful of counts. V gene TRBV14 combines with J gene TRBJ2-1; D gene uncertain. The V and J ends lost 1 base and 1 base respectively, with 2 bases between them. The CDR3 loop spans 13 amino acids. Germline CDR1 and CDR2: SGHDN and FVKESK. The CDR3 region is CASSQVSYNEQFF. CDR3 sequence (DNA): TGTGCCAGCAGCCAAGTTTCCTACAATGAGCAGTTCTTC.

This clonotype was detected a few times. The chain joins TRBV6-2 or TRBV6-3 to TRBJ2-3; D gene ambiguous. The V and J ends lost 2 bases and 2 bases respectively, with 14 bases between them. CDR1 MNHEY and CDR2 SVGEGT come from the germline V gene. The length of the CDR3 is 16 residues. The CDR3 here is CASSYGSALSTDTQYF. The DNA of the CDR3 is TGTGCCAGCAGTTACGGTTCCGCTTTATCCACAGATACGCAGTATTTT.

This chain joins TRBV6-2 or TRBV6-3 and TRBJ1-5; 8 bases map to TRBD1. The length of the CDR3 is 14 residues. Germline CDR1 is MNHEY and CDR2 is SVGEGT. Germline trimming cut 5 bases from V and 6 bases from J; bases unmatched to any gene: 6. In DNA, the CDR3 is TGTGCCAGCAGTATACAGGGGGGGCGTCAGCCCCAGCATTTT. It codes for CASSIQGGRQPQHF.

The chain links TRBV12-3 or TRBV12-4 to TRBJ2-2, with 8 bases lining up with TRBD2. The V and J ends lost 5 bases and 12 bases, in that order; junction bases with no gene match: 11. There are 14 residues in the CDR3. The CDR3 nucleotides read TGTGCCAGCAGTCTTACAAGCGGGAGTGTGAAGCTGTTTTTT. Its translation is CASSLTSGSVKLFF.

As regards this clonotype: The junction shows a germline mismatch at one end, possibly a read error. J is TRBJ2-2 and V is TRBV12-3 or TRBV12-4; 8 bases map to TRBD2. The CDR3 covers 15 residues. CDR3 amino acids: CASSRSGTNTGDLFF. CDR3 DNA: TGTGCCAGCAGTCGTAGCGGGACGAACACCGGGGATCTGTTTTTT.

This chain joins TRBV12-3 or TRBV12-4 and TRBJ2-7, with 9 positions matching TRBD2. V lost 3 bases and J lost 7; bases outside the gene matches: 10. CDR3 length: 15 amino acids. CDR3 amino acids: CASSLGVAGVGEQYF. The CDR3 region has the DNA TGTGCCAGCAGTTTGGGCGTAGCGGGAGTAGGAGAGCAGTACTTC.

The chain carries TRBV3-1 and TRBJ1-2, with D maybe TRBD1 (5 bases). The length of the CDR3 is 13 residues. CDR1 and CDR2 (germline): LGHDT, YNNKEL (reference sequence). The germline V and J ends were trimmed by 3 bases and 8 bases, with 13 bases remaining between them. CDR3 protein: CASSQPPGTGYTF. CDR3 DNA sequence: TGTGCCAGCAGCCAGCCACCTGGGACCGGCTACACCTTC.